This T cell receptor beta chain was observed in a study of T-cell reconstitution after alpha-beta-depleted transplantation in children. Germline CDR1 is MGHRA and CDR2 is YSYEKL. V lost 0 bases to trimming and J lost 0 bases, with 18 bases between them. The CDR3 spans 18 residues. Preparation of the TCRbeta library was carried out with unique molecular identifiers. TCRdb reanalysed the PCR reads using MiXCR and keeps one entry per CDR3 protein. The sample contains 230,000 or so distinct CDR3 sequences, around 12% of which appear only once. This clonotype was observed at least ten times. Sample: PBMCs from the stem cell graft donor, taken from the stem cell graft. The source of this sequence is a human donor who donated a stem cell graft to a child with acute lymphoblastic leukemia. The rearrangement links TRBV4-1 to TRBJ2-7; D might be TRBD1 (5 bases). DNA of the CDR3: TGCGCCAGCAGCCAAGATCAATTGGGGCTCTTGAGCTCCTACGAGCAGTACTTC. Its protein is CASSQDQLGLLSSYEQYF.